These 7 T cell receptor beta chains share one sample of origin, sequenced in a study of Ad26.COV2.S vaccination and SARS-CoV-2 variants. This table comes from immunoSEQ multiplex PCR, and its TCRdb copy is limited to in-frame clones, with some not included. The sample lists about 350,000 clones; roughly 90% were seen once. Documented treatment: 15 to 20 received Ad26.COV2.S at low or high dose, single or two shots; five or six received placebo; per-sample allocation not given. Repertoires come from day 63 after the first vaccine or placebo injection. Sequencing was performed on peripheral blood, taken in a trial of Ad26.COV2.S vaccine versus placebo. All receptors derive from a person aged 18 to 59 who received the Ad26.COV2.S COVID-19 vaccine or a placebo.

V is TRBV11-2 and J is TRBJ2-5; unclear D gene. Germline V gene lookup returns CDR1 SGHAT and CDR2 FQNNGV. The V and J ends lost 2 bases and 5 bases respectively, with 3 bases between them. The CDR3 runs to 11 residues. CDR3: CASSLMETQYF. The CDR3, as DNA: TGTGCCAGCAGCTTAATGGAGACCCAGTACTTC.

In this sample, this clone turned up a few times. The chain is built from TRBV4-2 and TRBJ2-6; 7 nucleotides line up with TRBD1. V trimming: 2 bases; J trimming: 0 bases; junction bases outside the gene matches: 7. Germline assignment: CDR1 LGHNA and CDR2 YNFKEQ. This CDR3 has 18 amino acids. CDR3 DNA sequence: TGTGCCAGCAGCCAACTCGGGACAGCAAACTCTGGGGCCAACGTCCTGACTTTC. It yields the protein CASSQLGTANSGANVLTF.

Of note for this clone: Germline and junction disagree at one end, which may indicate a read error. The CDR3 sequence: CASSWAGTSNLPNF. The CDR3 coding sequence is TGTGCCAGCAGTTGGGCCGGGACTTCAAACCTGCCGAACTTC. The V gene is TRBV28, the J gene TRBJ2-7, with TRBD2 as a possible D gene (6 bases). The CDR3 sequence is 14 residues long. The germline V gene has CDR1 MDHEN and CDR2 SYDVKM. The entire variable domain, with the rest obtained from reference TRBV28 and TRBJ2-7, is as follows: DVKVTQSSRYLVKRTGEKVFLECVQDMDHENMFWYRQDPGLGLRLIYFSYDVKMKEKGDIPEGYSVSREKKERFSLILESASTNQTSMYLCASSWAGTSNLPNFGPGTRLTVT.

The V and J genes are TRBV18 and TRBJ2-7, with D possibly TRBD1 on 6 matching bases. Germline lookup yields CDR1 KGHSH and CDR2 LQKENI. V lost 4 bases and J lost 0, with 7 bases in between. CDR3 length: 13 amino acids. The CDR3 loop is CASSLDSSYEQYF. The DNA for the CDR3 is TGTGCCAGCTCACTGGACAGCTCCTACGAGCAGTACTTC.

This clone was observed once. The chain has TRBV9 and TRBJ2-4; the D gene is possibly TRBD2 (6 bases). Germline CDR1 SGDLS, CDR2 YYNGEE. This CDR3 has 15 amino acids. With 2 bases removed from V and 0 bases from J, the gap between germline ends came to 9 bases. The CDR3 region has the DNA TGTGCCAGCAGCGTTTGGGGGGTAGCCAAAAACATTCAGTACTTC. This encodes CASSVWGVAKNIQYF. Supplemented by reference TRBV9 and TRBJ2-4, the full variable domain reads DSGVTQTPKHLITATGQRVTLRCSPRSGDLSVYWYQQSLDQGLQFLIQYYNGEERAKGNILERFSAQQFPDLHSELNLSSLELGDSALYFCASSVWGVAKNIQYFGAGTRLSVL.

This chain links TRBV28 with TRBJ2-7; D is perhaps TRBD1 (6 bases). Trimming pared 7 bases from V and 2 bases from J, leaving 18 bases between. The CDR3 contains 15 residues. CDR1 and CDR2 from the germline V gene are MDHEN and SYDVKM. The CDR3 DNA sequence: TGTGCCAGCACCTCATGGGGGCACCAAACCTACGAGCAGTACTTC. This gives the protein CASTSWGHQTYEQYF.

The V gene is TRBV27, the J gene TRBJ2-2; 9 bases agree with TRBD1. CDR1 and CDR2 (germline): MNHEY, SMNVEV (reference sequence). This CDR3 is built from 15 residues. Trimming cost V 8 bases and J 3 bases; bases outside gene matches: 7. CDR3 protein: CASVPGQGYTGELFF. The CDR3 region has the DNA TGTGCCAGCGTACCGGGACAGGGATACACCGGGGAGCTGTTTTTT.